This T cell receptor beta chain was captured in a study of Ad26.COV2.S vaccination and SARS-CoV-2 variants. Study-wide context: Participant was drawn from the COV1001 Ad26.COV2.S trial arm. Intramuscular Ad26.COV2.S doses were given once or twice, 56 days apart. Study observations and caveats: The TCR breadth and depth analyses may have produced an underestimate of total T cell responses.

Treatment: approximately 18 received Ad26.COV2.S at low or high dose, single or two shots; 5 received placebo; per-sample allocation not given. Sampling took place 63 days after the first vaccine or placebo injection. Ad26.COV2.S expressed prefusion-stabilized spike from the original Wuhan strain. V was trimmed by 2 bases and J by 5 bases, leaving 24 bases between them. Germline V CDR1 and CDR2: GTSNPN, SVGIG (reference sequence). This CDR3 spans 17 amino acids. This clone was detected only once. Its antigen is as yet unknown. Measured with immunoSEQ multiplex PCR; TCRdb has only the in-frame clones, and not every one. The table has a few hundred thousand clones, 80% to 90% seen once; the top ten hold 3.4%.

The sample in question was peripheral blood, obtained in a trial of Ad26.COV2.S vaccine versus placebo. This chain connects TRBV30 to TRBJ2-5; D is possibly TRBD1 or TRBD2 (5 bases each). The receptor's source is a person aged 18-60 years who received the Ad26.COV2.S COVID-19 vaccine or a placebo. The CDR3 region has the DNA TGTGCCTGGAGTCGTAAAGACCGGGGCAGGCCTAGGGAGACCCAGTACTTC. This gives the protein CAWSRKDRGRPRETQYF.